The clone carrying this T cell receptor beta chain has at least ten counts. The antigen remains undetermined. The V end was cut by 2 bases, the J end by 10 bases, with 18 bases between. The CDR3 contains 14 residues. Germline V CDR1 and CDR2: MDHEN, SYDVKM. The sample comes from a study of human T cells and chemical hapten exposure. Overall study: Patch tests applied 0.01% DPC to the upper back and were scored after 6 days. Study results and caveats: The number of TCRs above 1 in 1000 frequency did not change after DPC sensitization.

MiXCR, applied by TCRdb to the RACE reads, yields one record per CDR3 protein. The sample holds a few hundred thousand distinct CDR3 sequences, around 5% seen once. Time point denoted: pre-sensitization, week 0. Regarding treatment: therapeutic diphenylcyclopropenone sensitization with weekly scalp DPC. The source material was whole blood, sampled in connection with sensitization to the hapten diphenylcyclopropenone (DPC). The chain uses TRBV28 and TRBJ2-7; D uncertain. The sequence was obtained from a woman in her late teens or twenties with alopecia areata. Some clones in this sample may be carry-over from other donors' samples. The CDR3: CASSLNAPQDTQYF. The CDR3 nucleotides are TGTGCCAGCAGTTTAAATGCCCCCCAAGACACCCAGTACTTC.